This record covers a single T cell receptor beta chain. This clonotype was recorded many times. Its antigen is unknown. No much larger clone is present one base from it, and per-base qualities are unavailable. From the cysteine up to the phenylalanine, the CDR3 has a length of 15 residues. Solely the CDR3 DNA is kept, with 45 bases framed from the first base. The germline V gene gives CDR1 as MNHNS and CDR2 as SASEGT. Relative to germline, V is missing 6 bases and J is missing 2 bases, with 9 bases of the junction outside any gene match. Library preparation employed 5' RACE. Data came from a NextSeq 500. The TCR library protocol attached unique molecular identifiers to individual cDNA molecules to correct for sequencing error and PCR bias. TCR alpha and beta chains were both sequenced, and the abundances of alpha and beta sequences in each sample were closely correlated with each other. Processing in the source paper ran as follows. Decombinator V4 was used to annotate TCR sequences for V gene, J gene and CDR3. Expanded TCRs were defined as changing significantly between any two time points under a Poisson model with p below 0.0001. TCR abundances were normalised to the total number of TCRs sequenced in each sample and reported as counts per million. MAIT TCRs were defined by TRAV1-2 paired with TRAJ12, TRAJ20 or TRAJ33, and iNKT TCRs by TRAV10 paired with TRAJ18. VDJdb, accessed 1 November 2021, was searched for CMV, EBV and SARS-CoV-2 annotated TCRs, with TCRs annotated for multiple antigens excluded. TCRdb trimmed public reads at Q25 via fastp, called clones via MiXCR and kept in-frame beta chains. A single entry per CDR3 protein holds the most common genes and DNA from its merged rows. These V and J calls originate from TCRdb's pipeline instead of the authors' own analysis. The sample includes about 27,000 distinct CDR3 sequences, with roughly 2.8% observed a single time. The biggest ten clones account for approximately 0.72% of the sample.

This record comes from a study of early T cells in non-severe SARS-CoV-2 infection (dated by TCRdb to the early 2020s). The study in broad terms: Because TCR sequencing relied on bulk RNA taken from unsorted whole blood, pairing of alpha and beta chains was not possible. Results and caveats for the whole study, not just this receptor: VDJdb matching was skewed toward anti-spike CD8 responses and likely underestimated virus-specific expansions, missing private and CD4 specificities.

This was a case-control study nested in a cohort of healthcare workers in London, UK, who had nasopharyngeal swab PCR tests and blood samples taken every week. Between 23 and 31 March 2020, the week of the UK lockdown, healthcare workers were enrolled and then followed up weekly for as long as 16 weeks. This clonotype was sampled from an adult who was a healthcare worker with PCR-confirmed SARS-CoV-2 infection or an uninfected control (not recorded which). The sequence is built from TRBV6-1 and TRBJ2-5; 7 bases in the junction line up with TRBD1. Material: whole blood. DNA sequence: TGTGCCAGCAGCCTGTACCGGGACAGACAAGAGACCCAGTACTTC. The translation is CASSLYRDRQETQYF.